The clone carrying this T cell receptor beta chain was counted at least ten times. This entry is derived from a study of low-dose radiotherapy and immunotherapy resistance in tumors. Turning to the study itself: The study gave Cohort 2 1 Gy per fraction every two weeks, totaling 13 Gy over 26 weeks. Every six weeks patients received intravenous ipilimumab 1 mg/kg, and every two weeks they received intravenous nivolumab 240 mg.

The length of the CDR3 is 16 residues. J lost 5 bases, V lost 2 bases, and 9 bases had no gene match. Germline V gene data show CDR1 as SGHTA and CDR2 as FQGNSA. Primers used for first-strand cDNA, a TRAV- and TRBV-specific set, covered both alpha and beta chains. The PCR that amplified TCRs ran for around 22 cycles, relying on a constant-region primer and a V-primer adapter. MiXCR, run by TCRdb on the reads, gives a single entry per CDR3 protein. The sample contains approximately 80,000 distinct CDR3 sequences, less than 20% of which appear only once. The time point is: after trial treatment. The treatment here: LDRT plus nivolumab, ipilimumab, low-dose cyclophosphamide and aspirin (RACIN trial). Eligible patients bore advanced solid tumors devoid of tumor-infiltrating lymphocytes.

This rearrangement joins TRBV7-2 to TRBJ2-5; TRBD2 matches 9 bases. Sequences were derived from PBMCs, sampled after low-dose radiotherapy plus immunotherapy. This clonotype was sampled from a male donor with prostate cancer. Here the CDR3 reads CASSLIAGGPGETQYF. CDR3 bases: TGTGCCAGCAGCTTAATCGCGGGAGGGCCCGGCGAGACCCAGTACTTC.